These T cell receptor beta chains were read from a single sample in a study of cytotoxic CD8 clonotypes in ibrutinib-treated CLL. Sequencing was performed with immunoSEQ multiplex PCR; in TCRdb, only in-frame clones are kept and a portion is missing. This sample yields under 300,000 clones, of which 65% to 85% are seen a single time; about 5.3% belongs to the top ten. The input for sequencing was PBMCs, taken at disease progression, from a patient treated with ibrutinib. The receptors come from a human donor with chronic lymphocytic leukemia. The CDR3 runs from the conserved cysteine through the conserved F or W. The order of the fields is J gene, D gene, clone size, V gene, CDR3 protein, CDR3 DNA. A D gene is named only where the DNA matches it firmly. Not all rows give a size; the values are once, few, many and, for expanded clones, a class.

j_call: TRBJ1-2; d_call: .; clone_size: .; v_call: TRBV19; cdr3_aa: CASNFGGAANYGYTF; cdr3_nt: TGTGCCAGTAACTTCGGGGGGGCCGCTAACTATGGCTACACCTTC
j_call: TRBJ1-6; d_call: .; clone_size: .; v_call: TRBV11-2; cdr3_aa: CASSLALRAADSPLHF; cdr3_nt: TGTGCCAGCAGCTTAGCACTCCGGGCAGCGGATTCACCCCTCCACTTT
j_call: TRBJ2-7; d_call: TRBD1; clone_size: few; v_call: TRBV5-1; cdr3_aa: CASSLGTGYEQYF; cdr3_nt: TGCGCCAGCAGCTTAGGGACAGGCTACGAGCAGTACTTC
j_call: TRBJ2-7; d_call: .; clone_size: .; v_call: TRBV5-1; cdr3_aa: CASSLAGSYEQYF; cdr3_nt: TGCGCCAGCAGCTTGGCGGGTTCCTACGAGCAGTACTTC
j_call: TRBJ1-2; d_call: .; clone_size: .; v_call: TRBV11-2; cdr3_aa: CASSPGPPGGYTF; cdr3_nt: TGTGCCAGCAGCCCCGGGCCGCCGGGCGGCTACACCTTC
j_call: TRBJ2-5; d_call: TRBD1; clone_size: .; v_call: TRBV7-2; cdr3_aa: CASSLIVGQGVETQYF; cdr3_nt: TGTGCCAGCAGCTTAATAGTGGGACAGGGGGTAGAGACCCAGTACTTC
j_call: TRBJ2-1; d_call: .; clone_size: .; v_call: TRBV11-2; cdr3_aa: CASSLALDTWDEQFF; cdr3_nt: TGTGCCAGCAGCTTAGCCCTAGACACCTGGGATGAGCAGTTCTTC
j_call: TRBJ1-2; d_call: .; clone_size: .; v_call: TRBV9; cdr3_aa: CASSNTANYGYTF; cdr3_nt: TGTGCCAGCAGCAACACGGCCAACTATGGCTACACCTTC
j_call: TRBJ2-7; d_call: .; clone_size: .; v_call: TRBV11-3; cdr3_aa: CASSPAGLRRGEQYF; cdr3_nt: TGTGCCAGCAGCCCGGCGGGGTTAAGGAGGGGCGAGCAGTACTTC
j_call: TRBJ2-1; d_call: .; clone_size: once; v_call: TRBV11-2; cdr3_aa: CASSGVTGRSNNEQFF; cdr3_nt: TGTGCCAGCAGCGGAGTAACAGGGCGAAGTAACAATGAGCAGTTCTTC
j_call: TRBJ2-7; d_call: TRBD2; clone_size: .; v_call: TRBV2; cdr3_aa: CASSGRGTSGGTYEQYF; cdr3_nt: TGTGCCAGCAGTGGACGGGGGACTAGCGGGGGAACCTACGAGCAGTACTTC
j_call: TRBJ2-7; d_call: .; clone_size: .; v_call: TRBV28; cdr3_aa: CATYQGNSYEQYF; cdr3_nt: TGTGCCACCTACCAAGGAAACTCCTACGAGCAGTACTTC
j_call: TRBJ2-3; d_call: .; clone_size: once; v_call: TRBV11-2; cdr3_aa: CASSLEYRRGATDTQYF; cdr3_nt: TGTGCCAGCAGCTTAGAGTATCGTCGGGGGGCCACAGATACGCAGTATTTT
j_call: TRBJ1-2; d_call: .; clone_size: .; v_call: TRBV5-1; cdr3_aa: CASSSLRSPPGYTF; cdr3_nt: TGCGCCAGCAGCTCCCTGCGTTCTCCACCAGGCTACACCTTC
j_call: TRBJ2-7; d_call: TRBD1; clone_size: .; v_call: TRBV19; cdr3_aa: CASSPDRTRYEQYF; cdr3_nt: TGTGCCAGTAGCCCGGACAGGACGCGGTACGAGCAGTACTTC
j_call: TRBJ2-3; d_call: TRBD1; clone_size: once; v_call: TRBV7-3; cdr3_aa: CASSLLPGQGSDTQYF; cdr3_nt: TGTGCCAGCAGCTTACTGCCGGGACAGGGGTCAGATACGCAGTATTTT
j_call: TRBJ2-2; d_call: .; clone_size: few; v_call: TRBV7-6; cdr3_aa: CASSFGVSATGELFF; cdr3_nt: TGTGCCAGCAGCTTTGGGGTCTCGGCTACCGGGGAGCTGTTTTTT
j_call: TRBJ2-5; d_call: .; clone_size: .; v_call: TRBV7-6; cdr3_aa: CASSSGAETQYF; cdr3_nt: TGTGCCAGCAGCTCGGGGGCAGAGACCCAGTACTTC
j_call: TRBJ2-1; d_call: .; clone_size: .; v_call: TRBV4-3; cdr3_aa: CASSQTSNNEQFF; cdr3_nt: TGCGCCAGCAGCCAGACTAGTAACAATGAGCAGTTCTTC
j_call: TRBJ1-4; d_call: .; clone_size: .; v_call: TRBV10-3; cdr3_aa: CAISPGREKLFF; cdr3_nt: TGTGCCATCAGCCCGGGGCGGGAAAAACTGTTTTTT
j_call: TRBJ1-2; d_call: TRBD1; clone_size: once; v_call: TRBV12-5; cdr3_aa: CASGLGGTAINYGYTF; cdr3_nt: TGTGCTAGTGGTTTGGGAGGGACAGCAATCAACTATGGCTACACCTTC
j_call: TRBJ1-2; d_call: TRBD1; clone_size: .; v_call: TRBV27; cdr3_aa: CASTPFRGRSYGYTF; cdr3_nt: TGTGCCAGCACTCCATTCAGGGGGCGCAGCTATGGCTACACCTTC
j_call: TRBJ1-5; d_call: TRBD1; clone_size: .; v_call: TRBV5-1; cdr3_aa: CASSPTVGTGQPQHF; cdr3_nt: TGCGCCAGCAGCCCGACTGTAGGGACAGGTCAGCCCCAGCATTTT
j_call: TRBJ2-7; d_call: .; clone_size: .; v_call: TRBV5-5; cdr3_aa: CASRRSGMPGPTSSYEQYF; cdr3_nt: TGTGCCAGCAGGCGGTCCGGGATGCCAGGACCTACTAGTTCCTACGAGCAGTACTTC
j_call: TRBJ1-2; d_call: .; clone_size: .; v_call: TRBV9; cdr3_aa: CASSVVSGPGHYGYTF; cdr3_nt: TGTGCCAGCAGCGTAGTTTCTGGGCCGGGACACTATGGCTACACCTTC
j_call: TRBJ1-2; d_call: TRBD1; clone_size: few; v_call: TRBV28; cdr3_aa: CASSWGQNYGYTF; cdr3_nt: TGTGCCAGCAGTTGGGGACAGAACTATGGCTACACCTTC
j_call: TRBJ2-1; d_call: .; clone_size: .; v_call: TRBV27; cdr3_aa: CASSLTGTSSYNEQFF; cdr3_nt: TGTGCCAGCAGTTTGACAGGGACTAGCTCCTACAATGAGCAGTTCTTC
j_call: TRBJ2-5; d_call: .; clone_size: .; v_call: TRBV7-9; cdr3_aa: CASSSIQETQYF; cdr3_nt: TGTGCCAGCAGCTCTATTCAAGAGACCCAGTACTTC
j_call: TRBJ2-7; d_call: TRBD1; clone_size: .; v_call: TRBV5-5; cdr3_aa: CASSFRQGVEQYF; cdr3_nt: TGTGCCAGCAGCTTCAGACAGGGCGTCGAGCAGTACTTC
j_call: TRBJ2-1; d_call: .; clone_size: .; v_call: TRBV2; cdr3_aa: CASRAIGTPYNEQFF; cdr3_nt: TGTGCCAGCAGGGCAATAGGAACTCCCTACAATGAGCAGTTCTTC
j_call: TRBJ2-2; d_call: .; clone_size: few; v_call: TRBV5-6; cdr3_aa: CASSLEGRGTGELFF; cdr3_nt: TGTGCCAGCAGCTTGGAGGGCAGGGGTACCGGGGAGCTGTTTTTT
j_call: TRBJ2-7; d_call: TRBD1; clone_size: .; v_call: TRBV29-1; cdr3_aa: CSVATYRGSYEQYF; cdr3_nt: TGCAGCGTGGCCACATACAGGGGTTCCTACGAGCAGTACTTC
j_call: TRBJ1-6; d_call: TRBD1; clone_size: once; v_call: TRBV7-6; cdr3_aa: CASRATGTGLNSPLHF; cdr3_nt: TGTGCCAGCAGAGCAACCGGGACAGGGCTTAATTCACCCCTCCACTTT
j_call: TRBJ2-7; d_call: .; clone_size: .; v_call: TRBV7-2; cdr3_aa: CASSFGLNYEQYF; cdr3_nt: TGTGCCAGCAGCTTCGGACTAAATTACGAGCAGTACTTC
j_call: TRBJ1-3; d_call: .; clone_size: .; v_call: TRBV15; cdr3_aa: CATSRDGDTIYF; cdr3_nt: TGTGCCACCAGCAGAGATGGGGACACCATATATTTT
j_call: TRBJ2-6; d_call: .; clone_size: .; v_call: TRBV6-5; cdr3_aa: CASRIPGANVLTF; cdr3_nt: TGTGCCAGCCGGATCCCTGGGGCCAACGTCCTGACTTTC
j_call: TRBJ2-3; d_call: TRBD2; clone_size: .; v_call: TRBV5-1; cdr3_aa: CASSWTSGSVGTQYF; cdr3_nt: TGCGCCAGCAGCTGGACTAGCGGGAGCGTGGGTACGCAGTATTTT
j_call: TRBJ2-5; d_call: .; clone_size: once; v_call: TRBV7-3; cdr3_aa: CASSLGPGETQYF; cdr3_nt: TGTGCCAGCAGCTTAGGGCCTGGAGAGACCCAGTACTTC
j_call: TRBJ2-1; d_call: TRBD2; clone_size: .; v_call: TRBV7-9; cdr3_aa: CASSLSGTGYNEQFF; cdr3_nt: TGTGCCAGCAGCTTAAGCGGGACGGGGTACAATGAGCAGTTCTTC
j_call: TRBJ2-5; d_call: TRBD1; clone_size: once; v_call: TRBV4-3; cdr3_aa: CASSLGQLGQETQYF; cdr3_nt: TGCGCCAGCAGCCTGGGACAGTTAGGCCAAGAGACCCAGTACTTC
j_call: TRBJ2-7; d_call: .; clone_size: .; v_call: TRBV27; cdr3_aa: CASSRVGYEQYF; cdr3_nt: TGTGCCAGCAGTCGAGTAGGGTACGAGCAGTACTTC
j_call: TRBJ2-7; d_call: TRBD1; clone_size: few; v_call: TRBV29-1; cdr3_aa: CSVAPQGNEQYF; cdr3_nt: TGCAGCGTCGCACCACAGGGGAACGAGCAGTACTTC
j_call: TRBJ2-7; d_call: .; clone_size: few; v_call: TRBV14; cdr3_aa: CASSPRAFYEQYF; cdr3_nt: TGTGCCAGCAGCCCTCGGGCCTTTTACGAGCAGTACTTC
j_call: TRBJ1-2; d_call: TRBD1; clone_size: .; v_call: TRBV6-4; cdr3_aa: CASRTGQQDCGYTF; cdr3_nt: TGTGCCAGCAGGACGGGACAGCAGGATTGTGGCTACACCTTC
j_call: TRBJ2-5; d_call: TRBD2; clone_size: .; v_call: TRBV5-4; cdr3_aa: CASGGGVAQETQYF; cdr3_nt: TGTGCCAGCGGGGGGGGTGTGGCCCAAGAGACCCAGTACTTC
j_call: TRBJ1-5; d_call: TRBD1; clone_size: once; v_call: TRBV28; cdr3_aa: CASSFRAGGVYSNQPQHF; cdr3_nt: TGTGCCAGCAGTTTTCGGGCAGGGGGTGTATATAGCAATCAGCCCCAGCATTTT
j_call: TRBJ2-7; d_call: .; clone_size: .; v_call: TRBV27; cdr3_aa: CASSLGGASLGEQYF; cdr3_nt: TGTGCCAGCAGCTTAGGAGGAGCGTCGCTTGGCGAGCAGTACTTC
j_call: TRBJ1-2; d_call: .; clone_size: .; v_call: TRBV5-1; cdr3_aa: CASSPSHYRGGGYTF; cdr3_nt: TGCGCCAGCAGCCCCTCCCATTACCGGGGTGGCGGCTACACCTTC
j_call: TRBJ1-5; d_call: .; clone_size: few; v_call: TRBV2; cdr3_aa: CASSSPGRIQPQHF; cdr3_nt: TGTGCCAGCAGTTCGCCAGGGCGGATTCAGCCCCAGCATTTT
j_call: TRBJ2-7; d_call: .; clone_size: .; v_call: TRBV2; cdr3_aa: CASSEWALSSYEQYF; cdr3_nt: TGTGCCAGCAGTGAATGGGCGCTCAGCTCCTACGAGCAGTACTTC
j_call: TRBJ2-5; d_call: TRBD1; clone_size: once; v_call: TRBV5-1; cdr3_aa: CASARTGAIQETQYF; cdr3_nt: TGCGCCAGCGCCCGGACAGGGGCGATTCAAGAGACCCAGTACTTC
j_call: TRBJ2-3; d_call: .; clone_size: once; v_call: TRBV11-2; cdr3_aa: CASSLFWGADTQYF; cdr3_nt: TGTGCCAGCAGCTTGTTTTGGGGGGCAGATACGCAGTATTTT
j_call: TRBJ2-7; d_call: .; clone_size: .; v_call: TRBV2; cdr3_aa: CASSGQAYEQYF; cdr3_nt: TGTGCCAGCAGTGGACAAGCCTACGAGCAGTACTTC